A selection of T cell receptor beta chains follows, all from one sample in a study of blood T cell repertoires in COVID-19. Profiling relied on immunoSEQ multiplex PCR, and the TCRdb table lists in-frame clones only, not all of them. The table lists over 100,000 clones, roughly 84% of them singletons. Sequencing input: PBMCs or T cells enriched from blood (not recorded which). The receptors here all came from a woman aged 25 to 39 who had recovered from COVID-19. CDR3s include the opening cysteine and the closing phenylalanine or tryptophan. D genes are given only for firm matches. Some rows mark clone size as missing; the rest say once, few, many or name a class of expanded clone.

clone_size	v_call	d_call	j_call	cdr3_aa	cdr3_nt
NA	TRBV7-2	NA	TRBJ2-5	CASSLAGGGVQETQYF	TGTGCCAGCAGCTTAGCCGGTGGCGGGGTTCAAGAGACCCAGTACTTC
NA	TRBV5-5	TRBD2	TRBJ2-3	CASSLGLAGAGDTQYF	TGTGCCAGCAGCCTGGGACTAGCGGGTGCGGGCGATACGCAGTATTTT
NA	TRBV7-9	NA	TRBJ2-1	CASTGGSGSSYNEQFF	TGTGCCAGCACCGGGGGCTCAGGTAGCTCCTACAATGAGCAGTTCTTC
NA	TRBV27	NA	TRBJ1-1	CASSFGGQRLNTEAFF	TGTGCCAGCAGTTTCGGGGGGCAAAGGCTGAACACTGAAGCTTTCTTT
NA	TRBV23-1	NA	TRBJ1-1	CASTLEGNTEAFF	TGCGCCAGCACCCTAGAGGGGAACACTGAAGCTTTCTTT
NA	TRBV19	NA	TRBJ2-3	CASSMGWDTTSTDTQYF	TGTGCCAGTAGTATGGGGTGGGACACCACTAGCACAGATACGCAGTATTTT
NA	TRBV11-2	NA	TRBJ2-4	CASRGADSKNIQYF	TGTGCCAGCAGGGGGGCAGATTCCAAAAACATTCAGTACTTC
NA	TRBV19	NA	TRBJ1-1	CASSIKGLNTEAFF	TGTGCCAGTAGTATTAAGGGGCTGAACACTGAAGCTTTCTTT
NA	TRBV4-2	NA	TRBJ2-6	CASRGDSGANVLTF	TGTGCCAGCAGAGGAGATTCTGGGGCCAACGTCCTGACTTTC
NA	TRBV28	TRBD1	TRBJ1-1	CASRLRDRIQAEAFF	TGTGCCAGCAGACTAAGGGACAGAATCCAGGCTGAAGCTTTCTTT
NA	TRBV28	TRBD1	TRBJ2-7	CASSAKLPGTGISYEQYF	TGTGCCAGCAGTGCCAAGCTGCCCGGGACAGGAATCTCCTACGAGCAGTACTTC
once	TRBV14	TRBD1	TRBJ2-2	CASSREGYPGQGRDTGELFF	TGTGCCAGCAGCCGTGAAGGGTACCCGGGACAGGGACGGGACACCGGGGAGCTGTTTTTT
NA	TRBV7-9	TRBD2	TRBJ2-3	CASSTRLAGTTDTQYF	TGTGCCAGCAGCACCCGACTAGCGGGAACCACAGATACGCAGTATTTT
NA	TRBV29-1	NA	TRBJ1-1	CSVTPSTRVEAFF	TGCAGCGTGACCCCTAGCACTCGGGTTGAAGCTTTCTTT
few	TRBV9	NA	TRBJ2-1	CASSPRPYNEQFF	TGTGCCAGCAGCCCCCGTCCCTACAATGAGCAGTTCTTC
NA	TRBV28	NA	TRBJ2-7	CASSSSNHYEQYF	TGTGCCAGCAGTTCTAGTAACCACTACGAGCAGTACTTC
NA	TRBV2	NA	TRBJ2-7	CASKGIRGEQYF	TGTGCCAGCAAGGGGATAAGGGGTGAGCAGTACTTC
NA	TRBV5-4	TRBD1	TRBJ2-5	CASSSTGQSPETQYF	TGTGCCAGCAGCTCAACGGGACAGTCCCCAGAGACCCAGTACTTC
many	TRBV9	TRBD1	TRBJ1-2	CASSFTGDYGYTF	TGTGCCAGCAGCTTCACAGGGGACTATGGCTACACCTTC
NA	TRBV5-4	TRBD1	TRBJ1-3	CASSSPGQGFGNTIYF	TGTGCCAGCAGCTCTCCGGGACAGGGCTTTGGAAACACCATATATTTT
NA	TRBV6-4	NA	TRBJ1-1	CASSEKGGGTEAFF	TGTGCCAGCAGTGAGAAGGGAGGGGGCACTGAAGCTTTCTTT
NA	TRBV6-2/TRBV6-3	TRBD1	TRBJ1-1	CASSKRTGGGTEAFF	TGTGCCAGCAGTAAACGGACAGGGGGCGGCACTGAAGCTTTCTTT
NA	TRBV7-3	NA	TRBJ2-5	CASSLSRLETQYF	TGTGCCAGCAGCTTGTCCAGATTGGAGACCCAGTACTTC
NA	TRBV19	NA	TRBJ1-4	CASSIGGTTNEKLFF	TGTGCCAGTAGTATAGGCGGAACAACTAATGAAAAACTGTTTTTT
NA	TRBV4-1	TRBD2	TRBJ2-1	CASSPLTSGRSLQFF	TGCGCCAGCAGCCCCCTGACTAGCGGGAGGTCCTTGCAGTTCTTC
NA	TRBV4-3	NA	TRBJ1-5	CASSQGQGRYQPQHF	TGCGCCAGCAGCCAAGGGCAGGGAAGATATCAGCCCCAGCATTTT
NA	TRBV24-1	NA	TRBJ2-7	CATSGGQRNEQYF	TGTGCCACCAGTGGCGGACAGCGAAACGAGCAGTACTTC
NA	TRBV19	NA	TRBJ1-2	CASSPARRVDGYTF	TGTGCCAGTAGTCCGGCCCGCAGGGTGGACGGCTACACCTTC
NA	TRBV4-1	TRBD2	TRBJ2-1	CASSQVRGTSGCVFF	TGCGCCAGCAGCCAAGTTCGCGGGACTAGCGGATGTGTGTTCTTC
NA	TRBV28	TRBD1	TRBJ1-2	CASNARSGQGGLGYTF	TGTGCCAGCAATGCAAGATCGGGACAGGGGGGGCTCGGCTACACCTTC
NA	TRBV27	NA	TRBJ2-5	CASSLLGAQETQYF	TGTGCCAGCAGTTTATTAGGGGCCCAAGAGACCCAGTACTTC
NA	TRBV29-1	TRBD1	TRBJ1-4	CSVTGVGGDEKLFF	TGCAGCGTAACAGGGGTTGGCGGGGATGAAAAACTGTTTTTT
NA	TRBV3-1/TRBV3-2	NA	TRBJ1-4	CASSQGATTNEKLFF	TGTGCCAGCAGCCAGGGGGCCACAACTAATGAAAAACTGTTTTTT
NA	TRBV19	TRBD2	TRBJ2-7	CASSTTSGAYEQYF	TGTGCCAGTAGTACGACTAGCGGAGCCTACGAGCAGTACTTC
NA	TRBV28	NA	TRBJ2-4	CASSPYSGNIQYF	TGTGCCAGCAGTCCTTATTCGGGAAACATTCAGTACTTC
NA	TRBV19	NA	TRBJ1-1	CASSPSDVRDTEAFF	TGTGCCAGTAGTCCCTCTGATGTACGGGACACTGAAGCTTTCTTT
NA	TRBV7-8	NA	TRBJ1-5	CASSLAPYSNQPQHF	TGTGCCAGCAGCTTAGCCCCTTATAGCAATCAGCCCCAGCATTTT
NA	TRBV7-3	NA	TRBJ1-2	CASSASTGLGYTF	TGTGCCAGCAGCGCCTCGACAGGTCTCGGCTACACCTTC
NA	TRBV28	TRBD1	TRBJ1-2	CASSSPSTGGSGYTF	TGTGCCAGCAGTTCCCCCTCGACAGGGGGAAGTGGCTACACCTTC
NA	TRBV14	NA	TRBJ2-3	CASSIYTDTQYF	TGTGCCAGCAGCATCTACACAGATACGCAGTATTTT
NA	TRBV7-2	NA	TRBJ1-1	CASSLDLAMNTEAFF	TGTGCCAGCAGCTTAGACTTAGCAATGAACACTGAAGCTTTCTTT
few	TRBV6-6	NA	TRBJ1-2	CASSSRARGYTF	TGTGCCAGCAGTTCCAGGGCTAGGGGCTACACCTTC
NA	TRBV29-1	TRBD2	TRBJ2-3	CSGSGTSGPSSTDTQYF	TGCAGCGGTTCCGGGACTAGCGGACCTTCTAGCACAGATACGCAGTATTTT
NA	TRBV4-3	TRBD2	TRBJ2-2	CASSQGGGRSTGELFF	TGCGCCAGCAGCCAAGGGGGCGGGAGGAGCACCGGGGAGCTGTTTTTT
NA	TRBV30	NA	TRBJ1-5	CAWRDSSWPDRPQHF	TGTGCCTGGAGGGACAGTTCGTGGCCGGATAGGCCCCAGCATTTT